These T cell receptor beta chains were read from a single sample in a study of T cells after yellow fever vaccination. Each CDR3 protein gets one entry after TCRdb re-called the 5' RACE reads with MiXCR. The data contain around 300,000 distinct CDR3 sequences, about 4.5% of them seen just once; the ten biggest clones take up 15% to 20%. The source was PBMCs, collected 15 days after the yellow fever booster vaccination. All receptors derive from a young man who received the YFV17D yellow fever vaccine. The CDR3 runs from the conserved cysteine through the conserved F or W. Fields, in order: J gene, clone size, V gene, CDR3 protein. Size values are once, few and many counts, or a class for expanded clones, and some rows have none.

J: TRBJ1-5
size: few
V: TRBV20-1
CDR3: CSAQWGGLNQPQHF

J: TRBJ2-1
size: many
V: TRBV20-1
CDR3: CSAREPGLGMWSSYNEQFF

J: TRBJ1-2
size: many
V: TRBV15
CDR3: CATSRTYADYGYTF

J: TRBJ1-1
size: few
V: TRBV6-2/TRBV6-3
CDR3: CASRSLGLGTEAFF

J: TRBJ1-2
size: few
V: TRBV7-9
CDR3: CASSPPQDYGYTF

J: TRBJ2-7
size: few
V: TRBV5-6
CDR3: CASSRRDTSLGEQYF

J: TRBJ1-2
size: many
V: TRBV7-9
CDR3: CASSLSTGTWEGYTF

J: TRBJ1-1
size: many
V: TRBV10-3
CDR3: CAINKGPGQGIMNTEAFF

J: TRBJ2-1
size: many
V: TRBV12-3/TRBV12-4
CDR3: CASSPAGDEQFF

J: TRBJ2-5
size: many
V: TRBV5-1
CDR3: CASSLDVQGPETQYF

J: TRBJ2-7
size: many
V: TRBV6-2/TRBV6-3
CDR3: CASKMGQPYEQYF

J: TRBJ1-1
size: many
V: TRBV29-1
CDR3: CSVGGQNTEAFF

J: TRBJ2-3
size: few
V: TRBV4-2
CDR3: CASSLSTDPSTDTQYF

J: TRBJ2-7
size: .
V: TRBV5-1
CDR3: CASSLGGASSYEQYF

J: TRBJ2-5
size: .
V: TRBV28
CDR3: CASSLLGTGGASFFSETQYF

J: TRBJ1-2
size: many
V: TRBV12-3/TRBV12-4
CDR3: CASSLSGEANYGYTF

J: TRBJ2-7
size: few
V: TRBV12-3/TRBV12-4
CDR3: CASGLTAASYEQYF

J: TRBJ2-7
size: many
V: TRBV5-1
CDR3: CASSPMGQGTYEQYF

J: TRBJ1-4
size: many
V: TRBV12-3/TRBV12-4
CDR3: CASTDFGQGDEKLFF

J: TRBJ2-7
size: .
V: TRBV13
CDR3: CASSGAGGNYEQYF

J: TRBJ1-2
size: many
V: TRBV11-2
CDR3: CASSSGTGSGYTF

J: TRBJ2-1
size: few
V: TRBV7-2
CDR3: CASSLGGGLNNNEQFF

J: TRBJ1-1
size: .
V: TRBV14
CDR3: CASSHRLGGVNTEAFF

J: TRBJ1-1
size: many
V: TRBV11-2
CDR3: CASSLVGGSRNTEAFF

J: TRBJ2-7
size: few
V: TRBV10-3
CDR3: CAINGAGETYEQYF

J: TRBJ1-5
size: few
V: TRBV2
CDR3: CASSEITARNQPQHF

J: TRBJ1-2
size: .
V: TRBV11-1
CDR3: CASRDSDGYTF

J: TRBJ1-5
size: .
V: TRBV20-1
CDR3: CSATFRDPSAAQHF

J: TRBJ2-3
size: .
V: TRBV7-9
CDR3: CASSIQRIDTDTQYF

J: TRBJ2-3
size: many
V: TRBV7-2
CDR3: CASSLDGGGKYTQYF

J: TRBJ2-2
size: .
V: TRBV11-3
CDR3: CASSNTPGGSNTGELFF

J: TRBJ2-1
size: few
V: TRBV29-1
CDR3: CSVPLGGYRNEQFF

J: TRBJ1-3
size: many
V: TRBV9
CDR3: CASSTSPGGVPGNTIYF

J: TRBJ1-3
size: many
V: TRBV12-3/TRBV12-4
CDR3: CASSLKGNTIYF

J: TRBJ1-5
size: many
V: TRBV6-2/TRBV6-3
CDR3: CASSYYPDRGGQPQHF

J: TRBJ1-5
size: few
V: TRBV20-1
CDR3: CSALSGANGNQPQHF

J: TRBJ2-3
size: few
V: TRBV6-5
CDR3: CASRVSGGYTDTQYF

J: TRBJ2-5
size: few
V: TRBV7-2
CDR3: CASSLASMGETQYF

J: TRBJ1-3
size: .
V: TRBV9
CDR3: CASSSGGTGNTIYF

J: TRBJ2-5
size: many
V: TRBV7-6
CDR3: CASSPGGYQETQYF

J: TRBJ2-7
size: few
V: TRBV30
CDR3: CAWSPSRTGSIYEQYF

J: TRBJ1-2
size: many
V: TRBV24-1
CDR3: CATSDLGRGYTF

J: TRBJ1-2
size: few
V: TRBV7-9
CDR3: CASSPTGAPYGYTF

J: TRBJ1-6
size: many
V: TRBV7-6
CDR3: CASSLGTDSYNSPLHF

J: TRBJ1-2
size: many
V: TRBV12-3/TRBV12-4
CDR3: CANGQGANYGYTF

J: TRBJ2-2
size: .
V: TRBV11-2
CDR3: CASSLLAGGRTGELFF

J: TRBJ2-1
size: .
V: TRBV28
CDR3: CASKRHFYNEQFF

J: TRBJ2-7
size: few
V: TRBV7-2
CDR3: CASSFSGLAGGYEQYF

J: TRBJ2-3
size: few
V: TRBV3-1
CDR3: CASSTRFTDTQYF